The source of this T cell receptor (beta chain) is a study of CD8 T cell repertoires and HIV-1 epitope variants. Study summary: Separate from the cultures, 1M uncultured T cells served as baseline.

About this clone itself: Antigen specificity is unknown.

Germline values: CDR1 SGHDT, CDR2 YYEEEE. There are 14 residues in the CDR3. The data were produced by immunoSEQ multiplex PCR, yet TCRdb's version contains in-frame clones alone and is incomplete. The data show 5,900 or so clones, about 71% seen once. This TCR came from a male donor with HIV. This chain uses TRBV5-6 with TRBJ2-5; D not certain. TRBJ2-7 explains the end of the DNA better; the J call may be wrong. The sample was cultured CD8+ T cells derived from PBMCs. As DNA, the CDR3 is TGTGCCAGCAGCTTGGTCCTCAGCTCCTACGAGCAGTACTTC. This gives the protein CASSLVLSSYEQYF.